The 30 T cell receptor beta chains in this list originate from one sample, sequenced in a study of blood T cell repertoires in COVID-19. The protocol was immunoSEQ multiplex PCR, while the TCRdb copy is restricted to in-frame clones and leaves out a portion. Among tens of thousands of clones, roughly 89% were seen once, and the ten largest hold roughly 4.5%. The specimen was peripheral blood. The source is a woman aged 45-59 years with active COVID-19.

CDR3 sequence (DNA): TGCGCCAGCAGCTTGGCCCAGGGCCTTGTGGCTTTCTTT. Its protein product is CASSLAQGLVAFF. The rearrangement links TRBV5-1 to TRBJ1-1, with a weak D call TRBD1 (5 bases). Between the trimmed V and J ends, which lost 0 bases and 11 bases, there was a span of 14 bases. The CDR3 runs 13 residues. Germline CDR1 and CDR2: SGHRS and YFSETQ.

This sequence joins TRBV28 and TRBJ1-6; TRBD1 agrees at 10 bases. From germline, CDR1 is MDHEN and CDR2 SYDVKM. With V trimmed by 6 bases and J by 7 bases, 9 bases remained unmatched. CDR3 size: 16 residues. CDR3 in DNA: TGTGCCAGCAGCCCAGCGGGACAGGGGCGGAATTCACCCCTCCACTTT. It is translated as CASSPAGQGRNSPLHF.

This clone was seen only a few times. The V and J genes are TRBV18 and TRBJ2-1; the D gene is possibly TRBD1 (6 bases). V was cut by 6 bases and J by 7 bases, with 19 bases left in between. The germline V gene has CDR1 KGHSH and CDR2 LQKENI. This CDR3 is 15 amino acids long. CDR3 coding DNA: TGTGCCAGCTCCCCCGGACAGAGCTTCTTTAATGAGCAGTTCTTC. This translates into CASSPGQSFFNEQFF.

V gene TRBV4-1 combines with J gene TRBJ1-4; the match to TRBD1 covers 9 bases. CDR1 MGHRA and CDR2 YSYEKL come from the germline V gene. The V gene end was trimmed by 0 bases and the J gene end by 8 bases; junction bases not matched to a gene: 4. This CDR3 has 15 amino acids. CDR3: CASSQEVGTGEKLFF. DNA of the CDR3: TGCGCCAGCAGCCAAGAAGTAGGGACAGGGGAAAAACTGTTTTTT.

The chain couples TRBV28 to TRBJ2-5; maybe TRBD1 (6 bases). Per germline, CDR1 MDHEN and CDR2 SYDVKM. The CDR3 is 18 amino acids. V lost 2 bases to trimming and J lost 6 bases, with 25 bases between them. CDR3 loop: CASSLTVYGAGDRKTQYF. CDR3 bases: TGTGCCAGCAGTTTAACCGTGTATGGGGCAGGGGATAGAAAGACCCAGTACTTC.

J is TRBJ1-6 and V is TRBV5-5, with a weak D call TRBD1 (5 bases). The CDR3 length is 15 residues. V lost 4 bases and J 11 bases, leaving 19 bases between the germline ends. Germline V gene data show CDR1 as SGHKS and CDR2 as YYEKEE (reference sequence). Here the CDR3 reads CASSPLGGTGAPLHF. For the CDR3, the DNA is TGTGCCAGCAGCCCATTGGGGGGGACGGGGGCACCCCTCCACTTT.

The rearrangement links TRBV15 to TRBJ1-1, with D perhaps matching TRBD1 (5 bases). The CDR3 has 13 amino acids. Trimming shortened V by 8 bases and J by 0 bases, and 10 bases separated the two germline ends. Germline V gene lookup returns CDR1 LNHNV and CDR2 YYDKDF (reference sequence). DNA for the CDR3: TGTGCCACCGGGGCCGACATGAACACTGAAGCTTTCTTT. Translation: CATGADMNTEAFF.

The V call is TRBV7-2, the J call TRBJ2-3; 7 bases fit TRBD2. The CDR3 extends over 15 amino acids. The junction had 6 bases not matched to a gene; V was cut back by 5 bases and J by 1 base. Germline assignment: CDR1 SGHTA and CDR2 FQGNSA. CDR3 loop: CASSPDSGGTDTQYF. In nucleotides, the CDR3 is TGTGCCAGCAGCCCCGACAGCGGGGGCACAGATACGCAGTATTTT.

The chain has TRBV6-1 and TRBJ2-4; D perhaps matches TRBD1 (5 bases). The CDR3 has 16 residues. V lost 4 bases, J lost 3 bases, and 16 bases lay in between. Germline V CDR1 and CDR2: MNHNS, SASEGT. CDR3 loop: CASSGRQTHSKNIQYF. The DNA of the CDR3 is TGTGCCAGCAGTGGACGACAGACCCATAGCAAAAACATTCAGTACTTC.

This clone was found once. The chain uses TRBV5-1 and TRBJ2-1; 8 nucleotides agree with TRBD2. Germline CDR1 reads SGHRS; CDR2 reads YFSETQ. J lost 5 bases, V lost 6 bases, and 10 bases had no gene match. CDR3 size: 15 residues. DNA for the CDR3: TGCGCCAGCACTCTTGGGGGGACTAGTAACAATGAGCAGTTCTTC. Residues: CASTLGGTSNNEQFF.

This chain connects TRBV2 to TRBJ1-1; D is unresolved. V gave up 4 bases and J gave up 3 bases, with 12 bases separating them. Germline-derived CDR1 and CDR2 are SNHLY and FYNNEI. There are 14 residues in the CDR3. The CDR3 loop reads CASSVEQFYTEAFF. CDR3 sequence (DNA): TGTGCCAGCAGTGTCGAACAGTTCTACACTGAAGCTTTCTTT.

The chain carries TRBV7-3 and TRBJ2-1, with a possible D match to TRBD2 (5 bases). Looked up from germline, CDR1 is SGHTA and CDR2 is FQGTGA. The CDR3 has 16 residues. The V end lost 3 bases, the J end lost 8 bases, and 20 bases lay between the germline ends. The CDR3 spells CASSFDYSLGLDEQFF. DNA for the CDR3: TGTGCCAGCAGCTTCGACTATAGTTTGGGCCTGGATGAGCAGTTCTTC.

The rearrangement joins TRBV29-1 to TRBJ2-7; D perhaps matches TRBD2 (5 bases). Germline V lookup: CDR1 SQVTM, CDR2 ANQGSEA. The CDR3 spans 15 residues. The V end lost 5 bases, the J end lost 7 bases, and 24 bases lay between the germline ends. The CDR3 loop is CSVLFSRGPSREQYF. The CDR3 DNA is TGCAGCGTTTTATTCTCTCGGGGTCCCTCGCGAGAGCAGTACTTC.

The V gene is TRBV3-1 (or the pseudogene TRBV3-2), the J gene TRBJ1-5, with D unresolved. Trimming took 0 bases from V and 3 from J, leaving 9 bases between them. Germline lookup yields CDR1 LGHDT and CDR2 YNNKEL (reference sequence). The CDR3 is 15 residues long. DNA for the CDR3: TGTGCCAGCAGCCAAGATGGGCAAGTCAATCAGCCCCAGCATTTT. Residues: CASSQDGQVNQPQHF.

The genes are TRBV5-1 and TRBJ1-2; 9 positions agree with TRBD1. The CDR3 runs 14 residues. Germline trimming cut 3 bases from V and 5 bases from J; bases unmatched to any gene: 5. Germline V gene sequence: CDR1 SGHRS, CDR2 YFSETQ. In DNA form, the CDR3 reads TGCGCCAGCAGCTCCACCGGGACAGGGTATGGCTACACCTTC. As protein: CASSSTGTGYGYTF.

The V and J genes are TRBV5-4 and TRBJ2-7, with a possible D match to TRBD2 (6 bases). The CDR3 totals 15 residues. V shed 5 bases and J shed 5 bases, with 20 bases lying between them. CDR1 and CDR2 (germline): SGHNT, YYREEE (reference sequence). This chain's CDR3 is CASRSLGVPGDEQYF. The CDR3 region has the DNA TGTGCCAGCAGATCCCTCGGGGTCCCGGGGGACGAGCAGTACTTC. Variable domain in full (rest from reference TRBV5-4 and TRBJ2-7): ETGVTQSPTHLIKTRGQQVTLRCSSQSGHNTVSWYQQALGQGPQFIFQYYREEENGRGNFPPRFSGLQFPNYSSELNVNALELDDSALYLCASRSLGVPGDEQYFGPGTRLTVT.

This chain links TRBV2 with TRBJ2-5, with D possibly matching TRBD2 (5 bases). V gave up 1 base and J gave up 5 bases, with 14 bases separating them. CDR3 size: 15 residues. The germline CDR1 and CDR2 sequences are SNHLY and FYNNEI. Here the CDR3 reads CASSEETTTGETQYF. Here the CDR3 DNA reads TGTGCCAGCAGTGAAGAGACGACCACGGGGGAGACCCAGTACTTC.

Concerning this clone itself: Sequence at one end of the junction differs from germline and may be a read error. The rearrangement links TRBV7-7 to TRBJ2-5, with 14 bases lining up with TRBD2. This CDR3 has 15 residues. The germline gives CDR1 SSHAT, CDR2 FNYEAQ (reference sequence). The CDR3 sequence is CASSLGLAGGETQYF. For the CDR3, the DNA is TGTGCTAGCAGCTTAGGACTAGCGGGAGGAGAGACCCAGTACTTC.

The rearrangement links TRBV7-9 to TRBJ2-7, with TRBD2 identical over 15 bases. V shed 5 bases, J shed 1 base, and the junction held 9 bases outside the gene matches. This CDR3 has 18 amino acids. CDR1 and CDR2 from the germline V gene are SEHNR and FQNEAQ (reference sequence). The CDR3: CASSTGLAGGPRSYEQYF. As DNA, the CDR3 is TGTGCCAGCAGCACAGGACTAGCGGGAGGGCCCAGGTCCTACGAGCAGTACTTC.

A few counts support this clone. The chain joins TRBV13 to TRBJ2-7, with D perhaps matching TRBD2 (6 bases). V lost 1 base, J lost 2 bases, and 15 bases lay in between. Per the germline V gene, CDR1 is PRHDT and CDR2 is FYEKMQ (reference sequence). The CDR3 covers 16 residues. CDR3 DNA sequence: TGTGCCAGCAGCTTAGAGGGGCTAGCGCCCACCTACGAGCAGTACTTC. Translation: CASSLEGLAPTYEQYF. Combining the CDR3 with reference TRBV13 and TRBJ2-7 gives the whole variable domain AAGVIQSPRHLIKEKRETATLKCYPIPRHDTVYWYQQGPGQDPQFLISFYEKMQSDKGSIPDRFSAQQFSDYHSELNMSSLELGDSALYFCASSLEGLAPTYEQYFGPGTRLTVT.

The rearrangement links TRBV10-1 to TRBJ1-6; a weak D match, TRBD1 (6 bases). The CDR3 extends over 13 amino acids. The V end was cut by 8 bases, the J end by 7 bases, with 12 bases between. From germline, CDR1 is WNHNN and CDR2 SYGVQD (reference sequence). The CDR3 bases are TGCGCCAGCTGCCGGACAGTGAATTCACCCCTCCACTTT. Encoded protein: CASCRTVNSPLHF.

This clone appeared once. The chain recombines TRBV27 with TRBJ2-5; D remains ambiguous. Per the germline V gene, CDR1 is MNHEY and CDR2 is SMNVEV (reference sequence). The CDR3 is 15 residues long. Deletions cut 3 bases from V and 4 bases from J, with 15 bases between. The CDR3 region has the DNA TGTGCCAGCAGTTTCTCTTGGAGTAGCTCAGAGACCCAGTACTTC. As protein: CASSFSWSSSETQYF.

The V and J genes are TRBV10-3 and TRBJ2-1, with D maybe TRBD1 (5 bases). Germline V CDR1 and CDR2: ENHRY, SYGVKD. V was cut by 7 bases and J by 4 bases, with 14 bases left in between. The length of the CDR3 is 14 residues. The CDR3 DNA reads TGTGCCATCAACGGAGACAGACGATACAATGAGCAGTTCTTC. The encoded protein is CAINGDRRYNEQFF.

The chain carries TRBV11-3 and TRBJ2-1; TRBD2 might be the D (6 bases). Trimming left V 4 bases short and J 8 bases short, with 18 bases between. The germline V gene encodes CDR1 SGHNT and CDR2 YENEEA. The CDR3 totals 15 residues. Here the CDR3 DNA reads TGTGCCAGCAGCTCCCGACTAGGACCCCCAGATGAGCAGTTCTTC. Encoded protein: CASSSRLGPPDEQFF.

This clone has only one observation. J is TRBJ1-1 and V is TRBV18; TRBD1 might be the D (5 bases). This CDR3 comprises 15 residues. Germline V CDR1 and CDR2: KGHSH, LQKENI. V lost 0 bases, J lost 3 bases, and 11 bases lay in between. The CDR3 coding sequence is TGTGCCAGCTCACCACCGGGCAGGGCGTACACTGAAGCTTTCTTT. Its protein product is CASSPPGRAYTEAFF.

The chain joins TRBV6-5 to TRBJ1-1; D is undetermined. From germline, CDR1 is MNHEY and CDR2 SVGAGI. The CDR3 loop spans 16 amino acids. Between the trimmed V and J ends, which lost 0 bases and 7 bases, there was a span of 18 bases. In DNA form, the CDR3 reads TGTGCCAGCAGTTACTCGATTGGCCAAGGAGAGGGTGAAGCTTTCTTT. It encodes CASSYSIGQGEGEAFF.

The V call is TRBV5-6, the J call TRBJ1-2; TRBD1 aligns across 9 bases. The CDR3 totals 16 residues. Germline V gene lookup returns CDR1 SGHDT and CDR2 YYEEEE. The junction had 9 bases not matched to a gene; V was cut back by 4 bases and J by 2 bases. CDR3 sequence reads: CASSLGGTGRNYGYTF. The CDR3 DNA follows: TGTGCCAGCAGCCTAGGAGGGACAGGGAGGAACTATGGCTACACCTTC.

This clone occurred a few times. The V and J genes are TRBV5-6 and TRBJ1-4, with D perhaps matching TRBD1 (5 bases). Germline CDR1 reads SGHDT; CDR2 reads YYEEEE. V dropped 2 bases and J dropped 4 bases, with 15 bases sitting between them. The CDR3 loop spans 16 amino acids. CDR3 protein: CASSLSLRGINEKLFF. CDR3 in DNA: TGTGCCAGCAGCTTATCTCTTCGGGGGATTAATGAAAAACTGTTTTTT.

The chain joins TRBV12-3 or TRBV12-4 to TRBJ2-1, with D perhaps TRBD2 (5 bases). The CDR3 consists of 13 residues. V dropped 5 bases and J dropped 8 bases, with 13 bases sitting between them. This chain's CDR3 is CASSRDIQDEQFF. The DNA of the CDR3 is TGTGCCAGCAGTCGGGATATACAAGATGAGCAGTTCTTC.

The chain couples TRBV29-1 to TRBJ1-1; D is unresolved. Per germline, CDR1 SQVTM and CDR2 ANQGSEA. The CDR3 has 10 amino acids. The ends were cut back, 3 bases at V and 5 bases at J, with 4 bases in the middle. The CDR3 DNA follows: TGCAGCGTTGATCAGACTGAAGCTTTCTTT. Protein: CSVDQTEAFF. Based on the CDR3 plus reference TRBV29-1 and TRBJ1-1, the full variable domain is SAVISQKPSRDICQRGTSLTIQCQVDSQVTMMFWYRQQPGQSLTLIATANQGSEATYESGFVIDKFPISRPNLTFSTLTVSNMSPEDSSIYLCSVDQTEAFFGQGTRLTVV.